The subject of this entry is one T cell receptor beta chain. The record originates from a study of blood T cell repertoires in COVID-19. Study-wide context: T cells, B-cell-depleted T cells, or PBMCs provided the cDNA or gDNA that served as material.

Germline lookup yields CDR1 SGDLS and CDR2 YYNGEE. The CDR3 loop spans 15 amino acids. Trimming stripped 6 bases from V and 5 bases from J, with 18 bases between. In the original processing: Using reference gene primer amplification, nucleated cell counts were estimated. Sequencing used immunoSEQ multiplex PCR; TCRdb keeps in-frame clones, though not all of them. Clone size and the V and J calls come from that table; the DNA yielded D and trimming. The table has 45,000 to 55,000 clones, 65% to 85% seen once. The gene calls are TRBV9 and TRBJ2-1; D may be TRBD1 (6 bases). The specimen sequenced was peripheral blood. This sequence originates from a human donor with active or convalescent COVID-19. The donor label of this sample is uncertain. CDR3 residues: CASTPGQGWDNEQFF. DNA for the CDR3: TGTGCCAGCACCCCCGGGCAGGGGTGGGACAATGAGCAGTTCTTC.